The 15 T cell receptor beta chains given below trace back to one sample, sequenced in a study of T cell repertoires in cytomegalovirus infection. TCRdb recomputed calls from the reads with MiXCR, one row per CDR3 protein. The sample holds about 240,000 distinct CDR3 sequences, about 12% seen once. The sequenced sample consisted of PBMCs. The receptor source for this set is a human donor in good health (CMV status not recorded). Some clones in this sample may be carry-over from other donors' samples.

This chain links TRBV25-1 with TRBJ2-6, with a possible D match to TRBD2 (6 bases). V was clipped by 8 bases and J by 3 bases, with 8 bases between them. CDR1 is MGHDK, CDR2 SYGVNS, per germline. CDR3 length: 13 amino acids. CDR3: CASQGGGANVLTF. CDR3 coding DNA: TGTGCCAGCCAGGGAGGTGGGGCCAACGTCCTGACTTTC.

In the case of this clonotype: This may come from a read error, since a much larger clone is one base off. Since no conserved phenylalanine or tryptophan closes the CDR3, a read error is the likely cause. CDR3 sequence: CASSPGTGWVEQYL. The CDR3 DNA reads as TGTGCCAGCAGTCCCGGGACAGGCTGGGTGGAGCAGTACCTC. The chain employs TRBV28 and TRBJ2-7; the match to TRBD1 covers 8 bases. V was pared by 5 bases and J by 7 bases, with 10 bases of the junction left unmatched. Germline loops: CDR1 MDHEN, CDR2 SYDVKM. The CDR3 runs to 14 residues.

This chain joins TRBV6-2 or TRBV6-3 and TRBJ2-7; no clear D. The CDR3 has 14 amino acids. V lost 3 bases and J 0 bases, leaving 9 bases between the germline ends. The germline V gene has CDR1 MNHEY and CDR2 SVGEGT. CDR3 coding DNA: TGTGCCAGCAGTTATAGGCCGGGCTCCTACGAGCAGTACTTC. Translating it yields CASSYRPGSYEQYF.

This sequence joins TRBV20-1 and TRBJ1-5; a weak D match, TRBD1 (5 bases). The V end was cut by 1 base, the J end by 4 bases, with 14 bases between. CDR3 length: 15 amino acids. Germline CDR1 reads DFQATT; CDR2 reads SNEGSKA (reference sequence). Here the CDR3 DNA reads TGCAGTGCTAGAGTTGGCCAGGGATGGAATCAGCCCCAGCATTTT. It translates to CSARVGQGWNQPQHF.

This clonotype was observed at least ten times. This chain joins TRBV4-3 and TRBJ2-3; D is possibly TRBD2 (7 bases). CDR3 length: 14 amino acids. With 3 bases removed from V and 6 bases from J, the gap between germline ends came to 13 bases. CDR1 and CDR2 (germline): LGHNA, YSLEER. In nucleotides, the CDR3 is TGCGCCAGCAGCCACGACGGGGGGCCGGATACGCAGTATTTT. Its translation is CASSHDGGPDTQYF.

CDR3 loop: CASSQDQVIHEQYF. CDR3 DNA: TGCGCCAGCAGCCAAGATCAGGTTATCCACGAGCAGTACTTC. The chain joins TRBV4-3 to TRBJ2-7; D call uncertain. Germline V lookup: CDR1 LGHNA, CDR2 YSLEER. Trimming took 0 bases from V and 5 from J, leaving 11 bases between them. CDR3 length equals 14 residues.

This clonotype was detected a few times. This sequence joins TRBV18 and TRBJ1-5; D gene unclear. The V and J ends lost 8 bases and 4 bases respectively, with 12 bases between them. Germline loops: CDR1 KGHSH, CDR2 LQKENI. CDR3 size: 13 residues. CDR3 residues: CASHGGSNQPQHF. DNA for the CDR3: TGTGCCAGCCACGGCGGGAGTAATCAGCCCCAGCATTTT.

This clonotype was detected ten times or more. The chain's CDR3 is CASSFPASPYQETQYF. CDR3 DNA sequence: TGTGCCAGCAGCTTCCCGGCCAGTCCGTACCAAGAGACCCAGTACTTC. This chain links TRBV7-2 with TRBJ2-5; the D is unclear. Germline-derived CDR1 and CDR2 are SGHTA and FQGNSA. This CDR3 is built from 16 residues. The V end lost 3 bases, the J end lost 0 bases, and 14 bases lay between the germline ends.

V is TRBV5-6 and J is TRBJ2-1, with D possibly being TRBD1 or TRBD2 (5 bases each). The germline V gene has CDR1 SGHDT and CDR2 YYEEEE. V lost 0 bases and J lost 12, with 10 bases in between. The CDR3 extends over 12 amino acids. The CDR3 here is CASSLVGPRQFF. CDR3 DNA: TGTGCCAGCAGCTTGGTGGGACCGCGGCAGTTCTTC.

The V and J genes are TRBV5-1 and TRBJ2-3; D possibly corresponds to TRBD2 (5 bases). Trimming removed 0 bases from V and 6 bases from J, with 14 bases in between. The CDR3 runs 15 residues. Germline V gene lookup returns CDR1 SGHRS and CDR2 YFSETQ. The CDR3 DNA is TGCGCCAGCAGCTTGGAAGGCAGGACGGGGGATACGCAGTATTTT. Its protein product is CASSLEGRTGDTQYF.

Many counts were recorded for this clonotype. V gene TRBV4-3 combines with J gene TRBJ2-2, with 7 bases matching TRBD2. Trimming at V came to 0 bases and at J to 10 bases, leaving 8 bases not matched to a gene. Germline CDR1 reads LGHNA; CDR2 reads YSLEER. The CDR3 is made up of 15 amino acids. CDR3 protein: CASSQDLGGSSELFF. The CDR3 DNA reads as TGCGCCAGCAGCCAAGATCTTGGCGGGAGTTCGGAGCTGTTTTTT.

The chain couples TRBV5-4 to TRBJ2-5, with TRBD2 identical over 8 bases. The CDR3 covers 15 residues. V was pared by 0 bases and J by 0 bases, with 1 base of the junction left unmatched. Germline V gives CDR1 SGHNT, CDR2 YYREEE (reference sequence). The CDR3 coding sequence is TGTGCCAGCAGCTTGGGACTAGCGCACCAAGAGACCCAGTACTTC. Protein sequence: CASSLGLAHQETQYF.

This clonotype came up many times. The chain has TRBV27 and TRBJ2-1; TRBD2 is a possible D gene (7 bases). V lost 6 bases, J lost 2 bases, and 17 bases lay in between. There are 16 residues in the CDR3. Germline V lookup: CDR1 MNHEY, CDR2 SMNVEV (reference sequence). This CDR3 is CASRVKGGLPYNEQFF. The CDR3 bases are TGTGCCAGCAGAGTCAAGGGGGGGTTACCCTACAATGAGCAGTTCTTC.

This clonotype was seen a few times. This chain links TRBV14 with TRBJ2-1; 10 positions agree with TRBD1. V was clipped by 4 bases and J by 4 bases; unmatched bases: 1. Germline CDR1 SGHDN, CDR2 FVKESK. The CDR3 is 14 residues long. The CDR3 nucleotides are TGTGCCAGCAGCCCGGACAGGGGGTACAATGAGCAGTTCTTC. It yields the protein CASSPDRGYNEQFF.

The table lists this clonotype with many counts. The chain has TRBV28 and TRBJ2-1, with D perhaps matching TRBD1 (6 bases). The germline V gene encodes CDR1 MDHEN and CDR2 SYDVKM. V was pared by 1 base and J by 3 bases, with 10 bases between. This CDR3 spans 15 amino acids. CDR3 protein: CASSLSWGHYNEQFF. CDR3 DNA sequence: TGTGCCAGCAGTTTATCGTGGGGGCACTACAATGAGCAGTTCTTC.